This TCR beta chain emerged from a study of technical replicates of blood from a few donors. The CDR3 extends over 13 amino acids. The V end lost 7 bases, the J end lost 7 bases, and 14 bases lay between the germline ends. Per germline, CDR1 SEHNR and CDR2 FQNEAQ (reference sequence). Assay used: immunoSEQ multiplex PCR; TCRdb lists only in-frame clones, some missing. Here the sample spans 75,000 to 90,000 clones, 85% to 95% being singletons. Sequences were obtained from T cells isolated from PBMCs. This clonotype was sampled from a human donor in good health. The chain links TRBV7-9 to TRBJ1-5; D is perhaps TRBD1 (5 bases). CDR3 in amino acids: CASTPGGEQPQHF. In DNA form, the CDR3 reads TGTGCCAGCACCCCCGGGGGGGAACAGCCCCAGCATTTT. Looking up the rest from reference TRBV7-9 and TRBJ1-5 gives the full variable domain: DTGVSQNPRHKITKRGQNVTFRCDPISEHNRLYWYRQTLGQGPEFLTYFQNEAQLEKSRLLSDRFSAERPKGSFSTLEIQRTEQGDSAMYLCASTPGGEQPQHFGDGTRLSIL.